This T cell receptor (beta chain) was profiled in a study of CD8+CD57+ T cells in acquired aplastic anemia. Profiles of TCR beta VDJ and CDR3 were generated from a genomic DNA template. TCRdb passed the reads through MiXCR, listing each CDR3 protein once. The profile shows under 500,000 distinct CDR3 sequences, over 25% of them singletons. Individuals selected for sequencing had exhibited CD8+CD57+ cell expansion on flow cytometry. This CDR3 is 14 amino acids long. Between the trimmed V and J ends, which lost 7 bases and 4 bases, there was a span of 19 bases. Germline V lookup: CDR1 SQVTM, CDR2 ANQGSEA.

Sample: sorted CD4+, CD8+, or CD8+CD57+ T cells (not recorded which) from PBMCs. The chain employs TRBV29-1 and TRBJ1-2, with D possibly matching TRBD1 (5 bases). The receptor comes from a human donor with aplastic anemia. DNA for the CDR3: TGCAGCGCCGGCTTCGGACGGGGGATCTATGGCTACACCTTC. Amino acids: CSAGFGRGIYGYTF.